This entry lists 18 T cell receptor beta chains sequenced from one sample in a study of OX40 agonist ivuxolimab in advanced cancers. Assay used: immunoSEQ multiplex PCR; TCRdb lists only in-frame clones, some missing. The sample lists about 80,000 clones; approximately 95% were seen once. The starting material was CD4+ or CD8+ T cells sorted from blood, obtained in a trial of the OX40 agonist ivuxolimab. The receptors here all came from an adult with an advanced solid tumor such as melanoma, head and neck, liver or kidney cancer.

Written as DNA, the CDR3 is TGTGCCAGCAGCGTAGGCTCAGGGTCCTACAATGAGCAGTTCTTC. Translation gives CASSVGSGSYNEQFF. The V gene is TRBV9, the J gene TRBJ2-1; D is possibly TRBD1 (5 bases). The ends were cut back, 0 bases at V and 1 base at J, with 8 bases in the middle. This CDR3 has 15 residues. Germline V gene data show CDR1 as SGDLS and CDR2 as YYNGEE.

V and J are TRBV27 and TRBJ2-7; D is possibly TRBD1 or TRBD2 (5 bases each). Germline lookup yields CDR1 MNHEY and CDR2 SMNVEV (reference sequence). This CDR3 contains 15 residues. With 1 base removed from V and 4 bases from J, the gap between germline ends came to 14 bases. The CDR3 loop reads CASSLLGPWGYEQYF. In nucleotides, the CDR3 is TGTGCCAGCAGTTTATTGGGACCTTGGGGGTACGAGCAGTACTTC.

This chain links TRBV11-3 with TRBJ2-7; possibly TRBD2 for D (5 bases). V lost 5 bases and J 7 bases, leaving 15 bases between the germline ends. CDR1 SGHNT and CDR2 YENEEA come from the germline V gene. CDR3 size: 13 residues. The CDR3 coding sequence is TGTGCCAGCAGCAAGCCCCCCTCGGGGGAGCAGTACTTC. As protein: CASSKPPSGEQYF.

The chain carries TRBV27 and TRBJ2-7; 9 bases are a match to TRBD1. This CDR3 comprises 15 residues. After removal of 5 bases from V and 5 bases from J, the junction contained 10 bases not matched to a gene. Germline assignment: CDR1 MNHEY and CDR2 SMNVEV (reference sequence). This chain's CDR3 is CASSLRDRVNDEQYF. DNA of the CDR3: TGTGCCAGCAGTCTCCGGGACAGGGTGAATGACGAGCAGTACTTC.

This clone appeared a single time. This chain links TRBV4-2 with TRBJ1-1, with D possibly being TRBD1 (5 bases). Trimming stripped 5 bases from V and 1 base from J, with 11 bases between. The germline gives CDR1 LGHNA, CDR2 YNFKEQ. The CDR3 loop spans 14 amino acids. The CDR3 DNA reads TGTGCCAGCAGCGCCGGGGCGCAGAACACTGAAGCTTTCTTT. Amino acid sequence: CASSAGAQNTEAFF.

The V call is TRBV5-1, the J call TRBJ2-7; D might be TRBD1 (6 bases). This CDR3 has 14 residues. The germline V gene has CDR1 SGHRS and CDR2 YFSETQ. Trimming took 0 bases from V and 5 from J, leaving 12 bases between them. The CDR3 sequence is CASSLANRDDEQYF. CDR3 sequence (DNA): TGCGCCAGCAGCTTGGCCAACAGGGACGACGAGCAGTACTTC.

The chain has TRBV9 and TRBJ2-1, with 9 bases lining up with TRBD2. The length of the CDR3 is 15 residues. CDR1 is SGDLS, CDR2 YYNGEE, per germline. The V segment lost 1 base and the J segment 9 bases; nucleotides outside the gene matches: 8. The DNA for the CDR3 is TGTGCCAGCAGCGTATGTGCGGGAGGGCCCTGTGAGCAGTTCTTC. It yields the protein CASSVCAGGPCEQFF.

CDR3 nucleotides: TGTGCCAGCAGCGGGTCTGATGGTGAAAAACTGTTTTTT. Encoded protein: CASSGSDGEKLFF. V gene TRBV9 combines with J gene TRBJ1-4; no firm D call. Trimming left V 3 bases short and J 7 bases short, with 10 bases between. CDR3 length: 13 residues. CDR1 is SGDLS and CDR2 is YYNGEE in the germline V gene. Looking up the rest from reference TRBV9 and TRBJ1-4 gives the full variable domain: DSGVTQTPKHLITATGQRVTLRCSPRSGDLSVYWYQQSLDQGLQFLIQYYNGEERAKGNILERFSAQQFPDLHSELNLSSLELGDSALYFCASSGSDGEKLFFGSGTQLSVL.

The rearrangement uses TRBV27 and TRBJ2-7; the match to TRBD2 covers 8 bases. Germline assignment: CDR1 MNHEY and CDR2 SMNVEV (reference sequence). After removal of 2 bases from V and 2 bases from J, the junction contained 5 bases not matched to a gene. This CDR3 has 15 residues. Here the CDR3 reads CASSLLAGSAYEQYF. The CDR3 coding sequence is TGTGCCAGCAGTTTACTAGCGGGTAGTGCCTACGAGCAGTACTTC.

This chain joins TRBV6-5 and TRBJ1-1; D ambiguous. V was shortened by 6 bases and J by 6 bases, with 17 bases between the two germline ends. Germline V gene sequence: CDR1 MNHEY, CDR2 SVGAGI. The CDR3 runs to 14 residues. CDR3 nucleotide sequence: TGTGCCAGCAGGGGAGGTGAGTTAGGCCCTGAAGCTTTCTTT. Protein product: CASRGGELGPEAFF.

The CDR3 loop reads CASSFGPGPSSYNEQFF. CDR3 DNA sequence: TGTGCCAGCAGTTTTGGTCCGGGACCTAGCTCCTACAATGAGCAGTTCTTC. The J gene is TRBJ2-1, the V gene TRBV28; tentatively, D is TRBD1 or TRBD2 (5 bases each). Germline loops: CDR1 MDHEN, CDR2 SYDVKM. There are 17 residues in the CDR3. Trimming stripped 3 bases from V and 0 bases from J, with 15 bases between. Full variable domain (outside the CDR3, taken from reference TRBV28 and TRBJ2-1): DVKVTQSSRYLVKRTGEKVFLECVQDMDHENMFWYRQDPGLGLRLIYFSYDVKMKEKGDIPEGYSVSREKKERFSLILESASTNQTSMYLCASSFGPGPSSYNEQFFGPGTRLTVL.

The chain joins TRBV7-2 to TRBJ2-5, with 13 bases lining up with TRBD2. The V gene's germline CDR1 is SGHTA and CDR2 FQGNSA. V lost 5 bases, J lost 5 bases, and 11 bases stayed unmatched. The CDR3 extends over 17 amino acids. The chain's CDR3 is CASSPKGLAGVSETQYF. The CDR3 nucleotides read TGTGCCAGCAGCCCTAAAGGACTAGCGGGAGTGAGCGAGACCCAGTACTTC.

V and J are TRBV27 and TRBJ2-2, with 7 bases that match TRBD1. The ends lost 8 bases at V and 3 bases at J; junction bases unmatched: 6. The CDR3 has 14 amino acids. Germline CDR1 is MNHEY and CDR2 is SMNVEV (reference sequence). Here the CDR3 reads CASQKGGYTGELFF. The CDR3 region has the DNA TGTGCCAGCCAGAAAGGGGGCTACACCGGGGAGCTGTTTTTT.

CDR3 residues: CASSYYHGSGQETQYF. The CDR3 DNA sequence: TGTGCCAGCAGTTATTATCACGGGAGTGGGCAAGAGACCCAGTACTTC. The rearrangement joins TRBV6-5 to TRBJ2-5, with TRBD2 as a possible D gene (6 bases). The CDR3 has 16 amino acids. V lost 3 bases to trimming and J lost 2 bases, with 16 bases between them. Germline lookup yields CDR1 MNHEY and CDR2 SVGAGI.

V gene TRBV7-9 combines with J gene TRBJ2-7, with 8 positions matching TRBD1. This CDR3 is 16 amino acids long. The V segment lost 7 bases and the J segment 7 bases; nucleotides outside the gene matches: 18. Germline V gene data show CDR1 as SEHNR and CDR2 as FQNEAQ (reference sequence). The chain's CDR3 is CASIRPGPGGVLEQYF. CDR3 coding DNA: TGTGCCAGCATCCGTCCTGGGCCAGGGGGCGTTTTGGAGCAGTACTTC.

CDR3 residues: CASSLYLAGGWQFF. As DNA, the CDR3 is TGTGCCAGCAGCTTATATTTAGCGGGAGGCTGGCAGTTCTTC. The chain combines TRBV11-2 with TRBJ2-1, with 10 bases matching TRBD2. Per the germline V gene, CDR1 is SGHAT and CDR2 is FQNNGV. V dropped 2 bases and J dropped 12; count of bases not matched to a gene: 7. The CDR3 consists of 14 residues.

This chain joins TRBV4-3 and TRBJ2-2, with 7 bases identical to TRBD1. CDR3 length: 15 amino acids. Trimming cost V 4 bases and J 6 bases; bases outside gene matches: 8. From germline, CDR1 is LGHNA and CDR2 YSLEER. For the CDR3, the DNA is TGCGCCAGCAGCCCCTTGGACAGGCTCCCCGGGGAGCTGTTTTTT. This sequence encodes CASSPLDRLPGELFF.

The chain joins TRBV5-4 to TRBJ2-1, with D possibly being TRBD1 or TRBD2 (5 bases each). The CDR3 consists of 12 residues. Trimming pared 0 bases from V and 7 bases from J, leaving 5 bases between. The germline CDR1 and CDR2 sequences are SGHNT and YYREEE (reference sequence). CDR3 sequence (DNA): TGTGCCAGCAGCTTGGGGGGGAATGAGCAGTTCTTC. This codes for CASSLGGNEQFF.